Below are 30 T cell receptor beta chains sequenced from a single sample in a study of identifying expanded T cells in peripheral blood. Assay used: immunoSEQ multiplex PCR; TCRdb lists only in-frame clones, some missing. The repertoire holds approximately 130,000 clones, with around 88% as singletons. What was sequenced was blood. Receptor source: a person aged 18 to 75 in good health.

The chain recombines TRBV6-1 with TRBJ2-7; D is uncertain. V gave up 5 bases and J gave up 5 bases, with 10 bases separating them. The CDR3 length is 12 residues. CDR1 is MNHNS and CDR2 is SASEGT in the germline V gene. CDR3: CASSPRRDEQYF. The CDR3 bases are TGTGCCAGCAGTCCCCGAAGAGACGAGCAGTACTTC.

The CDR3 bases are TGTGCCAGCAGCTTGGGCCCCGCCAGCGGGGGGGCCAAAAACATTCAGTACTTC. Protein: CASSLGPASGGAKNIQYF. V gene TRBV7-2 combines with J gene TRBJ2-4; 9 bases fit TRBD2. The CDR3 is 18 amino acids. V lost 3 bases and J lost 1; bases outside the gene matches: 10. CDR1 SGHTA and CDR2 FQGNSA come from the germline V gene.

The V and J genes are TRBV4-1 and TRBJ1-1, with TRBD1 matching 9 bases. CDR1 is MGHRA, CDR2 YSYEKL, per germline. Unmatched junction bases numbered 1, after V lost 4 bases and J lost 1 base. This CDR3 region has 14 residues. In DNA form, the CDR3 reads TGCGCCAGCAGCCCGGGACAGGGGAACACTGAAGCTTTCTTT. It encodes CASSPGQGNTEAFF.

The genes are TRBV6-6 and TRBJ1-4; 7 bases align to TRBD1. Per germline, CDR1 MNHNY and CDR2 SVGAGI (reference sequence). The CDR3 sequence is 15 residues long. Losses at the gene ends were 2 bases for V and 7 bases for J; bases not matched to a gene: 7. In nucleotides, the CDR3 is TGTGCCAGCAGTTACCCGACAGGGAAGGCTGAAAAACTGTTTTTT. This codes for CASSYPTGKAEKLFF.

This chain joins TRBV6-1 and TRBJ2-5, with a tentative D call TRBD1 (6 bases). Trimming shortened V by 10 bases and J by 2 bases, and 14 bases separated the two germline ends. This CDR3 region has 13 residues. From germline, CDR1 is MNHNS and CDR2 SASEGT. Here the CDR3 DNA reads TGTGCCAAAACAGGGAGAGGTCAAGAGACCCAGTACTTC. This encodes CAKTGRGQETQYF.

The table lists this clone with a few counts. V and J are TRBV27 and TRBJ1-6; a possible D gene is TRBD1 (6 bases). The CDR3 totals 15 residues. V lost 3 bases and J 6 bases, leaving 12 bases between the germline ends. Germline CDR1 reads MNHEY; CDR2 reads SMNVEV (reference sequence). The chain's CDR3 is CASSLEGHSNSPLHF. CDR3 DNA sequence: TGTGCCAGCAGTTTGGAGGGACACAGTAATTCACCCCTCCACTTT.

The chain uses TRBV5-4 and TRBJ1-4; D might be TRBD1 (5 bases). Germline V gene sequence: CDR1 SGHNT, CDR2 YYREEE (reference sequence). The CDR3 length is 14 residues. The V and J ends lost 1 base and 8 bases respectively, with 12 bases between them. The CDR3 sequence: CASSLTGEREKLFF. For the CDR3, the DNA is TGTGCCAGCAGCTTGACAGGAGAGCGGGAAAAACTGTTTTTT. The full variable domain, its missing parts supplied by reference TRBV5-4 and TRBJ1-4, is ETGVTQSPTHLIKTRGQQVTLRCSSQSGHNTVSWYQQALGQGPQFIFQYYREEENGRGNFPPRFSGLQFPNYSSELNVNALELDDSALYLCASSLTGEREKLFFGSGTQLSVL.

V usage is TRBV5-1 and J usage is TRBJ2-2; 10 nucleotides match TRBD1. Trimming cost V 0 bases and J 6 bases; bases outside gene matches: 2. The CDR3 runs to 15 residues. Germline V CDR1 and CDR2: SGHRS, YFSETQ. CDR3 DNA sequence: TGCGCCAGCAGCTTGGCCGGACAGGGGGCCGGGGAGCTGTTTTTT. Protein: CASSLAGQGAGELFF.

The chain carries TRBV7-9 and TRBJ1-4, with D maybe TRBD1 (6 bases). There are 14 residues in the CDR3. V was trimmed by 4 bases and J by 4 bases, leaving 10 bases between them. Germline V gives CDR1 SEHNR, CDR2 FQNEAQ (reference sequence). CDR3 sequence (DNA): TGTGCCAGCAGCTCACAGGGAGATAATGAAAAACTGTTTTTT. Translated: CASSSQGDNEKLFF.

This clone appeared a single time. The chain recombines TRBV28 with TRBJ2-1, with TRBD2 matching 9 bases. Germline CDR1 reads MDHEN; CDR2 reads SYDVKM. Germline trimming cut 1 base from V and 2 bases from J; bases unmatched to any gene: 3. The length of the CDR3 is 16 residues. CDR3 DNA: TGTGCCAGCAGTTTATCAGCTAGCGGGACCTACAATGAGCAGTTCTTC. It yields the protein CASSLSASGTYNEQFF.

The chain employs TRBV10-3 and TRBJ2-3; 10 bases are a match to TRBD2. The ends lost 4 bases at V and 4 bases at J; junction bases unmatched: 2. The CDR3 has 14 amino acids. The germline V gene encodes CDR1 ENHRY and CDR2 SYGVKD. CDR3 residues: CAISGSGGADTQYF. CDR3 DNA: TGTGCCATCAGTGGAAGCGGGGGGGCAGATACGCAGTATTTT.

The CDR3 DNA reads TGCGCCAGCAGCCAGTACCGGGAAAACTATGGCTACACCTTC. This sequence encodes CASSQYRENYGYTF. The chain has TRBV4-3 and TRBJ1-2, with unresolved D. The germline CDR1 and CDR2 sequences are LGHNA and YSLEER. Between the trimmed V and J ends, which lost 3 bases and 2 bases, there was a span of 10 bases. This CDR3 has 14 residues.

The chain uses TRBV5-1 and TRBJ1-4, with D unresolved. This CDR3 contains 18 residues. Trimming pared 0 bases from V and 0 bases from J, leaving 15 bases between. The germline V gene encodes CDR1 SGHRS and CDR2 YFSETQ. The CDR3 sequence is CASSLAQTNFATNEKLFF. The CDR3 DNA reads as TGCGCCAGCAGCTTGGCTCAGACGAACTTTGCAACTAATGAAAAACTGTTTTTT.

The CDR3: CASSTGQGAFSTNEKLFF. CDR3 sequence (DNA): TGTGCCAGCAGTACGGGACAGGGGGCGTTTTCGACTAATGAAAAACTGTTTTTT. The chain is built from TRBV28 and TRBJ1-4; TRBD1 matches 12 bases. V dropped 5 bases and J dropped 2; count of bases not matched to a gene: 9. The CDR3 totals 18 residues. From germline, CDR1 is MDHEN and CDR2 SYDVKM. Variable domain in full (rest from reference TRBV28 and TRBJ1-4): DVKVTQSSRYLVKRTGEKVFLECVQDMDHENMFWYRQDPGLGLRLIYFSYDVKMKEKGDIPEGYSVSREKKERFSLILESASTNQTSMYLCASSTGQGAFSTNEKLFFGSGTQLSVL.

The V call is TRBV25-1, the J call TRBJ2-2; D might be TRBD2 (5 bases). The V gene lost 3 bases and the J gene lost 4 bases, with 15 bases spanning the gap. Germline values: CDR1 MGHDK, CDR2 SYGVNS. The CDR3 is 16 amino acids. CDR3 sequence: CASSDPGPRGTGELFF. The CDR3 DNA reads as TGTGCCAGCAGTGACCCCGGCCCTCGGGGCACCGGGGAGCTGTTTTTT.

The V call is TRBV19, the J call TRBJ2-7, with 7 bases matching TRBD1. The CDR3 runs 14 residues. Germline CDR1 is LNHDA and CDR2 is SQIVND (reference sequence). Trimming at V came to 3 bases and at J to 7 bases, leaving 9 bases not matched to a gene. CDR3 sequence reads: CASSISDRNLEQYF. DNA for the CDR3: TGTGCCAGTAGTATTTCGGACAGGAATCTAGAGCAGTACTTC.

The chain links TRBV6-4 to TRBJ2-2; D not certain. V was trimmed by 6 bases and J by 0 bases, leaving 5 bases between them. Germline lookup yields CDR1 MRHNA and CDR2 SNTAGT. The CDR3 is 13 residues long. The CDR3 coding sequence is TGTGCCAGCAGACGTACGAACACCGGGGAGCTGTTTTTT. This codes for CASRRTNTGELFF.

This clone turned up a few times. This chain links TRBV7-9 with TRBJ2-1, with D perhaps matching TRBD2 (6 bases). This CDR3 has 13 amino acids. Germline loops: CDR1 SEHNR, CDR2 FQNEAQ (reference sequence). V was clipped by 5 bases and J by 6 bases, with 11 bases between them. The CDR3 coding sequence is TGTGCCAGCAGCCCGGGACTTATCAATGAGCAGTTCTTC. Its translation is CASSPGLINEQFF.

The chain carries TRBV5-1 and TRBJ2-6, with TRBD1 matching over 8 bases. With 10 bases clipped from V and 0 bases from J, the junction kept 12 bases outside the gene matches. Germline CDR1 SGHRS, CDR2 YFSETQ. The CDR3 consists of 17 residues. CDR3 in DNA: TGCGCCGGGTCGACAGGGGATCCCTTCTCTGGGGCCAACGTCCTGACTTTC. This sequence encodes CAGSTGDPFSGANVLTF. Combining the CDR3 with reference TRBV5-1 and TRBJ2-6 gives the whole variable domain KAGVTQTPRYLIKTRGQQVTLSCSPISGHRSVSWYQQTPGQGLQFLFEYFSETQRNKGNFPGRFSGRQFSNSRSEMNVSTLELGDSALYLCAGSTGDPFSGANVLTFGAGSRLTVL.

Only one count was recorded for this clone. This chain links TRBV6-5 with TRBJ2-3, with D perhaps being TRBD1 or TRBD2 (5 bases each). Per the germline V gene, CDR1 is MNHEY and CDR2 is SVGAGI. The CDR3 consists of 14 residues. Trimming stripped 6 bases from V and 5 bases from J, with 15 bases between. The DNA of the CDR3 is TGTGCCAGCAGGTTCGGGACGGCGCTAGATACGCAGTATTTT. It encodes CASRFGTALDTQYF.

V gene TRBV18 combines with J gene TRBJ2-1; no clear D. The germline V gene has CDR1 KGHSH and CDR2 LQKENI. This CDR3 is 11 amino acids long. The V and J ends lost 2 bases and 10 bases respectively, with 6 bases between them. The CDR3 nucleotides read TGTGCCAGCTCACCAGGTGACGAGCAGTTCTTC. It translates to CASSPGDEQFF.

The chain joins TRBV27 to TRBJ2-2; 7 bases line up with TRBD1. This CDR3 region has 16 residues. V lost 0 bases and J lost 5; bases outside the gene matches: 6. From germline, CDR1 is MNHEY and CDR2 SMNVEV (reference sequence). CDR3 nucleotide sequence: TGTGCCAGCAGTTTATCCACAGGGGTCGTGACCGGGGAGCTGTTTTTT. Translated, it gives CASSLSTGVVTGELFF.

This clone was observed a few times. The CDR3 coding sequence is TGTGCCAGCAGGCCTTTAGCGGGAGCCTACGAGCAGTACTTC. This encodes CASRPLAGAYEQYF. This sequence joins TRBV6-1 and TRBJ2-7, with 9 bases that match TRBD2. Trimming cost V 6 bases and J 2 bases; bases outside gene matches: 5. CDR1 and CDR2 (germline): MNHNS, SASEGT. This CDR3 has 14 amino acids.

This sequence joins TRBV5-5 and TRBJ2-1; 11 bases agree with TRBD2. Germline CDR1 SGHKS, CDR2 YYEKEE (reference sequence). The CDR3 is 17 amino acids. Trimming cost V 3 bases and J 8 bases; bases outside gene matches: 13. The CDR3 loop is CASSWDPIAGGRDEQFF. The CDR3 DNA reads as TGTGCCAGCAGCTGGGACCCCATAGCGGGAGGGCGAGATGAGCAGTTCTTC.

This chain joins TRBV7-9 and TRBJ2-2; 8 nucleotides line up with TRBD1. The CDR3 covers 17 residues. Germline V gene data show CDR1 as SEHNR and CDR2 as FQNEAQ (reference sequence). The CDR3 bases are TGTGCTTCGAGAGGGACAGGTCTTTTTTCGAACACCGGGGAGCTGTTTTTT. Its protein is CASRGTGLFSNTGELFF. Full variable domain (remainder filled in from reference TRBV7-9 and TRBJ2-2): DTGVSQNPRHKITKRGQNVTFRCDPISEHNRLYWYRQTLGQGPEFLTYFQNEAQLEKSRLLSDRFSAERPKGSFSTLEIQRTEQGDSAMYLCASRGTGLFSNTGELFFGEGSRLTVL.

This chain links TRBV15 with TRBJ1-6; the match to TRBD1 covers 7 bases. With V trimmed by 1 base and J by 7 bases, 7 bases remained unmatched. Germline CDR1 LNHNV, CDR2 YYDKDF (reference sequence). The CDR3 sequence is 16 residues long. In nucleotides, the CDR3 is TGTGCCACCAGCAGAGTACCCGACAGGGACAATTCACCCCTCCACTTT. Translation gives CATSRVPDRDNSPLHF.

The rearrangement joins TRBV19 to TRBJ1-2; D not resolved. The V gene's germline CDR1 is LNHDA and CDR2 SQIVND (reference sequence). The CDR3 sequence is 14 residues long. V was clipped by 6 bases and J by 4 bases, with 15 bases between them. As DNA, the CDR3 is TGTGCCAGTAGCCTGACGGGGAGACCCTATGGCTACACCTTC. This codes for CASSLTGRPYGYTF.

The CDR3 DNA reads TGTGCCACCAGCCTGACTCCTACAACTAATGAAAAACTGTTTTTT. Its protein product is CATSLTPTTNEKLFF. V is TRBV15 and J is TRBJ1-4; D gene uncertain. The CDR3 loop spans 15 amino acids. With 5 bases removed from V and 0 bases from J, the gap between germline ends came to 10 bases. CDR1 LNHNV and CDR2 YYDKDF come from the germline V gene (reference sequence).

Of note for this clone: Other DNA variants within this sample encode the same CDR3. The genes are TRBV9 and TRBJ2-1; TRBD2 matches 8 bases. The CDR3 loop spans 15 amino acids. Germline values: CDR1 SGDLS, CDR2 YYNGEE. The ends lost 2 bases at V and 1 base at J; junction bases unmatched: 2. In nucleotides, the CDR3 is TGTGCCAGCAGCGTTTTAGCGGGGTCCTACAATGAGCAGTTCTTC. Protein product: CASSVLAGSYNEQFF.

This clone was seen more than once but under ten times. The rearrangement links TRBV6-1 to TRBJ1-1; possible D gene TRBD1, 5 bases. Germline-derived CDR1 and CDR2 are MNHNS and SASEGT. This CDR3 has 15 amino acids. The V end was cut by 7 bases, the J end by 4 bases, with 19 bases between. Here the CDR3 reads CASTLVKTALTEAFF. CDR3 DNA: TGTGCCAGCACCTTAGTCAAGACAGCCCTCACTGAAGCTTTCTTT.